These 24 T cell receptor beta chains originate from one sample sequenced in a study of human T cells and chemical hapten exposure (dated by TCRdb to 2020 to 2023). Library preparation used RACE. TCRdb records NextSeq 500 as the sequencer. TCRdb itself trimmed the public reads at Q25 with fastp, ran MiXCR and retained productive beta chains. Each CDR3 protein gets just one entry, which takes the most common genes and DNA from the rows behind it. A total of more than 250,000 distinct CDR3 sequences appear in this sample, approximately 8.4% of them only once. The top ten constitute approximately 2.3% of the sample. Sample time point, as interpreted from the label and publication: pre-sensitization, week 0. The sample's treatment or condition label is to be understood as: therapeutic diphenylcyclopropenone sensitization with weekly scalp DPC. The specimen was whole blood, collected in connection with sensitization to the hapten diphenylcyclopropenone (DPC). The receptor source for this set is a woman aged 40 to 49 with alopecia areata. Some clones in this sample may be carry-over from other donors' samples.

This clonotype appeared many times. The chain combines TRBV9 with TRBJ1-2; D unresolved. CDR1 is SGDLS, CDR2 YYNGEE, per germline. V was pared by 3 bases and J by 8 bases, with 11 bases between. The CDR3 sequence is 12 residues long. This CDR3 reads CASSGTVNGYTF. In nucleotides, the CDR3 is TGTGCCAGCAGCGGCACAGTTAACGGCTACACCTTC. The variable domain in full, with the rest retrieved from reference TRBV9 and TRBJ1-2, is DSGVTQTPKHLITATGQRVTLRCSPRSGDLSVYWYQQSLDQGLQFLIQYYNGEERAKGNILERFSAQQFPDLHSELNLSSLELGDSALYFCASSGTVNGYTFGSGTRLTVV.

Only a few counts were recorded for this clonotype. The chain carries TRBV7-2 and TRBJ2-3, with 14 bases lining up with TRBD2. This CDR3 contains 18 residues. The germline V gene has CDR1 SGHTA and CDR2 FQGNSA. The trim removed 5 bases at V and 2 bases at J, leaving 9 bases unmatched. Here the CDR3 reads CASSPGLAGGLFTDTQYF. The DNA for the CDR3 is TGTGCCAGCAGCCCAGGACTAGCGGGAGGCCTCTTCACAGATACGCAGTATTTT. Full variable domain (outside the CDR3, taken from reference TRBV7-2 and TRBJ2-3): GAGVSQSPSNKVTEKGKDVELRCDPISGHTALYWYRQSLGQGLEFLIYFQGNSAPDKSGLPSDRFSAERTGGSVSTLTIQRTQQEDSAVYLCASSPGLAGGLFTDTQYFGPGTRLTVL.

This clonotype was counted only a few times. The rearrangement joins TRBV7-9 to TRBJ2-4, with D tentatively TRBD1 or TRBD2 (6 bases each). Trimming pared 5 bases from V and 8 bases from J, leaving 13 bases between. This CDR3 is 13 amino acids long. Germline loops: CDR1 SEHNR, CDR2 FQNEAQ (reference sequence). In DNA, the CDR3 is TGTGCCAGCAGCCCAAGGAGGGGGGACATTCAGTACTTC. This encodes CASSPRRGDIQYF.

The V and J genes are TRBV28 and TRBJ1-1, with D tentatively TRBD1 (5 bases). Trimming removed 8 bases from V and 3 bases from J, with 13 bases in between. The CDR3 spans 13 residues. The germline CDR1 and CDR2 sequences are MDHEN and SYDVKM. CDR3 nucleotide sequence: TGTGCCAGCGGCCGGGGGTGGTACACTGAAGCTTTCTTT. Its protein product is CASGRGWYTEAFF.

CDR3 DNA sequence: TGTGCCAGCAACGTCCTTGTTGGGGCCAACGTCCTGACTTTC. It yields the protein CASNVLVGANVLTF. V gene TRBV2 combines with J gene TRBJ2-6, with D hard to call. The CDR3 contains 14 residues. The germline V gene has CDR1 SNHLY and CDR2 FYNNEI. V was cut by 7 bases and J by 3 bases, with 10 bases left in between. Full variable domain (missing parts from reference TRBV2 and TRBJ2-6): EPEVTQTPSHQVTQMGQEVILRCVPISNHLYFYWYRQILGQKVEFLVSFYNNEISEKSEIFDDQFSVERPDGSNFTLKIRSTKLEDSAMYFCASNVLVGANVLTFGAGSRLTVL.

The chain uses TRBV28 and TRBJ2-1, with a tentative D call TRBD2 (5 bases). With 5 bases removed from V and 5 bases from J, the gap between germline ends came to 19 bases. The CDR3 has 16 amino acids. Per germline, CDR1 MDHEN and CDR2 SYDVKM. CDR3: CASSNPRGSFHNEQFF. The CDR3 DNA reads as TGTGCCAGCAGTAACCCCCGAGGGAGTTTCCACAATGAGCAGTTCTTC.

The sample holds many counts of this clonotype. The chain is built from TRBV28 and TRBJ2-7; TRBD1 aligns across 8 bases. The CDR3 covers 14 residues. Per the germline V gene, CDR1 is MDHEN and CDR2 is SYDVKM. V shed 1 base and J 9 bases; nucleotides not matched to a gene: 8. The CDR3 is CASSLFAGGGVQYF. CDR3 DNA sequence: TGTGCCAGCAGTTTATTCGCAGGGGGCGGCGTGCAGTACTTC. The variable domain in full, with the rest retrieved from reference TRBV28 and TRBJ2-7, is DVKVTQSSRYLVKRTGEKVFLECVQDMDHENMFWYRQDPGLGLRLIYFSYDVKMKEKGDIPEGYSVSREKKERFSLILESASTNQTSMYLCASSLFAGGGVQYFGPGTRLTVT.

The chain has TRBV7-9 and TRBJ2-1; TRBD1 agrees at 12 bases. The germline gives CDR1 SEHNR, CDR2 FQNEAQ (reference sequence). The CDR3 is made up of 15 amino acids. Trimming cost V 3 bases and J 9 bases; bases outside gene matches: 6. DNA for the CDR3: TGTGCCAGCAGCTTGGGACAGGGGGCGCGCACTGAGCAGTTCTTC. Its translation is CASSLGQGARTEQFF.

The sample holds a few counts of this clonotype. The chain recombines TRBV11-2 with TRBJ2-1; the match to TRBD1 covers 9 bases. The V segment lost 4 bases and the J segment 5 bases; nucleotides outside the gene matches: 6. Germline V lookup: CDR1 SGHAT, CDR2 FQNNGV. The length of the CDR3 is 15 residues. The chain's CDR3 is CASSYNRGLNNEQFF. The CDR3 DNA reads TGTGCCAGCAGCTACAACAGGGGGCTGAACAATGAGCAGTTCTTC.

This clonotype was seen at least ten times. The chain recombines TRBV5-1 with TRBJ1-1; tentatively, D is TRBD1 (5 bases). This CDR3 has 15 residues. Trimming shortened V by 4 bases and J by 1 base, and 14 bases separated the two germline ends. Germline V lookup: CDR1 SGHRS, CDR2 YFSETQ. CDR3 DNA: TGCGCCAGCAGCCCTGAGGGGATCCCGAACACTGAAGCTTTCTTT. As protein: CASSPEGIPNTEAFF.

The rearrangement links TRBV2 to TRBJ1-1, with D possibly being TRBD1 (5 bases). Per germline, CDR1 SNHLY and CDR2 FYNNEI. The V and J ends lost 5 bases and 2 bases respectively, with 15 bases between them. The CDR3 runs 15 residues. CDR3 sequence: CASSQYGTGNTEAFF. CDR3 DNA: TGTGCCAGCAGTCAATACGGGACGGGTAACACTGAAGCTTTCTTT.

This clonotype was seen repeatedly, ten times or more. The rearrangement joins TRBV11-1 to TRBJ2-1; D remains unclear. The CDR3 has 13 residues. Trimming shortened V by 0 bases and J by 8 bases, and 8 bases separated the two germline ends. CDR1 and CDR2 (germline): SGHAT, FQDESV (reference sequence). The CDR3 sequence: CASSLAASYEQFF. The CDR3 DNA reads as TGTGCCAGCAGCTTAGCCGCGTCATATGAGCAGTTCTTC.

This chain joins TRBV29-1 and TRBJ2-3, with D perhaps given as TRBD1 or TRBD2 (5 bases each). Germline V gene sequence: CDR1 SQVTM, CDR2 ANQGSEA. CDR3 size: 14 residues. Trimming removed 3 bases from V and 3 bases from J, with 13 bases in between. CDR3 DNA sequence: TGCAGCGTTGACGAGGGGATGGGGACAGATACGCAGTATTTT. It encodes CSVDEGMGTDTQYF.

Remarks on this clonotype: The junction shows a germline mismatch at one end, possibly a read error. CDR3 sequence: CTSSPHPTSGSRETQYF. DNA for the CDR3: TGTACCAGCAGCCCACACCCCACTAGCGGGAGTAGAGAGACCCAGTACTTC. V and J are TRBV9 and TRBJ2-5; 11 positions agree with TRBD2. The CDR3 extends over 17 amino acids. CDR1 is SGDLS, CDR2 YYNGEE, per germline.

In regard to this clonotype: At one of its ends the junction is not consistent with the germline gene, which may arise from a read error. The J gene is TRBJ2-3, the V gene TRBV30, with D possibly being TRBD2 (6 bases). The germline CDR1 and CDR2 sequences are GTSNPN and SVGIG (reference sequence). CDR3 length: 11 amino acids. This CDR3 reads CARRDSDTQYF. CDR3 in DNA: TGTGCCCGGAGGGATTCAGATACGCAGTATTTT.

This clonotype turned up a few times. The chain has TRBV6-5 and TRBJ1-3; D gene ambiguous. The V gene's germline CDR1 is MNHEY and CDR2 SVGAGI. The CDR3 length is 15 residues. Trimming removed 0 bases from V and 7 bases from J, with 13 bases in between. The CDR3 is CASSYSDFPANTIYF. In nucleotides, the CDR3 is TGTGCCAGCAGTTACTCCGACTTTCCGGCTAACACCATATATTTT.

This clonotype was found a few times. V is TRBV11-2 and J is TRBJ1-4, with 9 bases lining up with TRBD1. Germline values: CDR1 SGHAT, CDR2 FQNNGV. The CDR3 has 15 amino acids. Trimming took 4 bases from V and 7 from J; bases not matched to a gene: 7. The DNA of the CDR3 is TGTGCCAGCAGCTCAATCCGGGACAGGGTTGAAAAACTGTTTTTT. It encodes CASSSIRDRVEKLFF. The full variable domain, completed using reference TRBV11-2 and TRBJ1-4, is EAGVAQSPRYKIIEKRQSVAFWCNPISGHATLYWYQQILGQGPKLLIQFQNNGVVDDSQLPKDRFSAERLKGVDSTLKIQPAKLEDSAVYLCASSSIRDRVEKLFFGSGTQLSVL.

This clonotype was observed a few times. This chain joins TRBV27 and TRBJ2-7; D possibly uses TRBD1 or TRBD2 (6 bases each). This CDR3 contains 14 residues. CDR1 is MNHEY and CDR2 is SMNVEV in the germline V gene (reference sequence). V lost 5 bases and J lost 7, with 18 bases in between. The CDR3 reads CASSPLIGGGEQYF. DNA for the CDR3: TGTGCCAGCAGTCCTCTTATAGGAGGGGGAGAGCAGTACTTC.

The CDR3 DNA reads TGCGCCAGCAGCTTGGTTACTGGGGGCGTCCAAGAGACCCAGTACTTC. Translated, it gives CASSLVTGGVQETQYF. The chain joins TRBV5-1 to TRBJ2-5, with D perhaps TRBD1 (6 bases). The CDR3 length is 16 residues. The V gene's germline CDR1 is SGHRS and CDR2 YFSETQ. V lost 0 bases, J lost 1 base, and 13 bases lay in between.

In this sample, this clonotype turned up a few times. V usage is TRBV6-5 and J usage is TRBJ1-2; D is perhaps TRBD1 (6 bases). This CDR3 is built from 14 residues. With 2 bases removed from V and 13 bases from J, the gap between germline ends came to 20 bases. From germline, CDR1 is MNHEY and CDR2 SVGAGI. CDR3 DNA sequence: TGTGCCAGCAGTTACGGGCAGGGGCTTACCAAGACCACCTTC. Translating it yields CASSYGQGLTKTTF.

The chain carries TRBV6-1 and TRBJ2-5; D might be TRBD1 (5 bases). The CDR3 has 13 amino acids. Trimming shortened V by 8 bases and J by 5 bases, and 15 bases separated the two germline ends. CDR1 and CDR2 from the germline V gene are MNHNS and SASEGT. The CDR3 coding sequence is TGTGCCAGCGTTCGGGCAGGGTCCGAGACCCAGTACTTC. Translating it yields CASVRAGSETQYF.

This clonotype was seen a few times. This rearrangement joins TRBV7-2 to TRBJ2-3; TRBD2 is a possible D gene (6 bases). CDR1 SGHTA and CDR2 FQGNSA come from the germline V gene. The V and J ends lost 5 bases and 5 bases respectively, with 14 bases between them. The length of the CDR3 is 14 residues. In DNA form, the CDR3 reads TGTGCCAGCAGCGCCCGGGGAGGTGAAGATACGCAGTATTTT. Translated, it gives CASSARGGEDTQYF.

This clonotype turned up a few times. This chain uses TRBV28 with TRBJ1-6, with D possibly being TRBD1 (5 bases). Germline CDR1 reads MDHEN; CDR2 reads SYDVKM. The CDR3 contains 14 residues. V gave up 2 bases and J gave up 4 bases, with 6 bases separating them. The CDR3 is CASSLGGYNSPLHF. The CDR3 nucleotides are TGTGCCAGCAGTTTAGGGGGTTATAATTCACCCCTCCACTTT. Together with reference TRBV28 and TRBJ1-6, the CDR3 gives the full variable domain: DVKVTQSSRYLVKRTGEKVFLECVQDMDHENMFWYRQDPGLGLRLIYFSYDVKMKEKGDIPEGYSVSREKKERFSLILESASTNQTSMYLCASSLGGYNSPLHFGNGTRLTVT.

This clonotype was recorded a few times. This chain uses TRBV14 with TRBJ2-3; D is undetermined. Germline lookup yields CDR1 SGHDN and CDR2 FVKESK. V dropped 4 bases and J dropped 5 bases, with 10 bases sitting between them. CDR3 size: 13 residues. The CDR3 bases are TGTGCCAGCAGCCCCCGACATGGAGATACGCAGTATTTT. It is translated as CASSPRHGDTQYF. Using reference TRBV14 and TRBJ2-3 for the parts outside the CDR3, the full variable domain is EAGVTQFPSHSVIEKGQTVTLRCDPISGHDNLYWYRRVMGKEIKFLLHFVKESKQDESGMPNNRFLAERTGGTYSTLKVQPAELEDSGVYFCASSPRHGDTQYFGPGTRLTVL.